The 3 T cell receptor beta chains in this list originate from one sample, sequenced in a study of tumor and adjacent non-tumor tissue in lung cancer. Three rounds of nested PCR, following a modified ARM-PCR protocol, produced the TCRbeta library. One entry per CDR3 protein results from TCRdb running MiXCR on the multiplex PCR reads. The repertoire holds fewer than 55,000 distinct CDR3 sequences, with approximately 60% as singletons. RNA was extracted from bulk tissue without any cell sorting. Distant lung tissue was collected more than 3 cm away from the tumor edge. The sequencing input was distant non-tumor lung tissue. Receptor source: a woman between 40 and 50 years old with non-small cell lung cancer.

Ten or more counts support this clonotype. The rearrangement joins TRBV12-3 or TRBV12-4 to TRBJ2-5; 10 positions agree with TRBD2. After removal of 2 bases from V and 2 bases from J, the junction contained 5 bases not matched to a gene. The CDR3 has 16 residues. CDR3 sequence (DNA): TGTGCCAGCAGTTTATCTTTTAGCGGGGGGCAAGAGACCCAGTACTTC. Amino acid sequence: CASSLSFSGGQETQYF.

Comments on this clonotype: Without the conserved terminal phenylalanine or tryptophan, this CDR3 likely stems from a read error. This chain links TRBV24-1 with TRBJ2-5; 8 nucleotides agree with TRBD1. After removal of 5 bases from V and 3 bases from J, the junction contained 7 bases not matched to a gene. Germline lookup yields CDR1 KGHDR and CDR2 SFDVKD. This CDR3 region has 15 residues. The CDR3 sequence: CATSVPGTGEETQYS. The CDR3 DNA sequence: TGTGCCACCAGTGTTCCAGGGACAGGCGAAGAGACCCAGTACTCC.

In the case of this clonotype: A much bigger clone sits one base away, suggesting this may be a read error. This chain joins TRBV6-6 and TRBJ1-1, with D maybe TRBD1 (6 bases). V was shortened by 8 bases and J by 4 bases, with 11 bases between the two germline ends. The CDR3 is made up of 12 amino acids. The germline CDR1 and CDR2 sequences are MNHNY and SVGAGI (reference sequence). The CDR3 nucleotides read TGTGCCAGCCACAGGGATGGCACTGAAGCTTTCTTT. Encoded protein: CASHRDGTEAFF.